Given below is one T cell receptor beta chain in context. The CDR3 runs to 17 residues. V shed 4 bases, J shed 4 bases, and the junction held 13 bases outside the gene matches. Germline CDR1 and CDR2: MGHRA and YSYEKL. This entry is derived from a study of blood T cell repertoires in COVID-19. Turning to the study itself: From the United States, Italy and Spain came samples of acute and convalescent COVID-19.

The assay was immunoSEQ multiplex PCR, and TCRdb's table has in-frame clones only and misses some. The data contain 200,000 to 250,000 clones, around 86% of them singletons. Recruited during active infection, patients (from Seattle) were subsequently followed longitudinally. The receptor was isolated from a woman in her 50s with COVID-19, enrolled during active disease. This rearrangement joins TRBV4-1 to TRBJ1-1; 9 nucleotides agree with TRBD1. The sample comprised peripheral blood. CDR3 bases: TGCGCCAGCAGCCCGAACCCGGGACAGGGTTTGAGCACTGAAGCTTTCTTT. Protein: CASSPNPGQGLSTEAFF.